This is a list of T cell receptor beta chains from one sample in a study of shared clonotypes between healthy human individuals. Only in-frame clones appear in the TCRdb table, and some are missing; sequencing was by immunoSEQ multiplex PCR. Among about 2 million clones, roughly 96% were seen once, and the ten largest hold roughly 0.13%. The source material was naive CD4+ T cells sorted from blood. These receptors originate from a man in his late teens or twenties in good health. CDR3s include the opening cysteine and the closing phenylalanine or tryptophan. The order of the fields is CDR3 DNA, CDR3 protein, D gene, CDR3 length, J gene, V gene. The D gene is left open where the match is weak.

DNA: TGCGCCAGCAGCTTCCAGCAGGGGGCCGGGGAGACCCAGTACTTC
CDR3: CASSFQQGAGETQYF
D: TRBD1
length: 15
J: TRBJ2-5
V: TRBV5-1

DNA: TGTGCCAGCAGCCCCGTCGCCTCTTGGTACTTC
CDR3: CASSPVASWYF
D: -
length: 11
J: TRBJ2-5
V: TRBV6-5

DNA: TGTGCCAGCCGCGGACGGCTGAACACTGAAGCTTTCTTT
CDR3: CASRGRLNTEAFF
D: -
length: 13
J: TRBJ1-1
V: TRBV6-1

DNA: TGCGCCAGCGCGGTAGAAATGAACACTGAAGCTTTCTTT
CDR3: CASAVEMNTEAFF
D: -
length: 13
J: TRBJ1-1
V: TRBV10-1

DNA: TGTGCCAGCAGTTTTGCCACCAGCGGGGGGGCAAAAAATGAGCAGTTCTTC
CDR3: CASSFATSGGAKNEQFF
D: TRBD2
length: 17
J: TRBJ2-1
V: TRBV27

DNA: TGTGCCAGCAGCCTGGGGCTAGCGGGGACAGATACGCAGTATTTT
CDR3: CASSLGLAGTDTQYF
D: TRBD2
length: 15
J: TRBJ2-3
V: TRBV5-4

DNA: TGTGCCAGCAGCCCCGAGGGGTTGGACAATTCACCCCTCCACTTT
CDR3: CASSPEGLDNSPLHF
D: -
length: 15
J: TRBJ1-6
V: TRBV5-6

DNA: TGCGCCAGCAGCTTGGTCCAGTCGAACACCGGGGAGCTGTTTTTT
CDR3: CASSLVQSNTGELFF
D: -
length: 15
J: TRBJ2-2
V: TRBV5-1

DNA: TGCGCCAGCAGCTCCGGGACGTCAGCTCAGGACTATGGCTACACCTTC
CDR3: CASSSGTSAQDYGYTF
D: -
length: 16
J: TRBJ1-2
V: TRBV5-1

DNA: TGCGCCAGCAGCCCGGACAGGGCTAATGAAAAACTGTTTTTT
CDR3: CASSPDRANEKLFF
D: TRBD1
length: 14
J: TRBJ1-4
V: TRBV5-1

DNA: TGTGCCAGCAGTCGAAGCGGGGGGGACACCTACGAGCAGTACTTC
CDR3: CASSRSGGDTYEQYF
D: TRBD2
length: 15
J: TRBJ2-7
V: TRBV6-5